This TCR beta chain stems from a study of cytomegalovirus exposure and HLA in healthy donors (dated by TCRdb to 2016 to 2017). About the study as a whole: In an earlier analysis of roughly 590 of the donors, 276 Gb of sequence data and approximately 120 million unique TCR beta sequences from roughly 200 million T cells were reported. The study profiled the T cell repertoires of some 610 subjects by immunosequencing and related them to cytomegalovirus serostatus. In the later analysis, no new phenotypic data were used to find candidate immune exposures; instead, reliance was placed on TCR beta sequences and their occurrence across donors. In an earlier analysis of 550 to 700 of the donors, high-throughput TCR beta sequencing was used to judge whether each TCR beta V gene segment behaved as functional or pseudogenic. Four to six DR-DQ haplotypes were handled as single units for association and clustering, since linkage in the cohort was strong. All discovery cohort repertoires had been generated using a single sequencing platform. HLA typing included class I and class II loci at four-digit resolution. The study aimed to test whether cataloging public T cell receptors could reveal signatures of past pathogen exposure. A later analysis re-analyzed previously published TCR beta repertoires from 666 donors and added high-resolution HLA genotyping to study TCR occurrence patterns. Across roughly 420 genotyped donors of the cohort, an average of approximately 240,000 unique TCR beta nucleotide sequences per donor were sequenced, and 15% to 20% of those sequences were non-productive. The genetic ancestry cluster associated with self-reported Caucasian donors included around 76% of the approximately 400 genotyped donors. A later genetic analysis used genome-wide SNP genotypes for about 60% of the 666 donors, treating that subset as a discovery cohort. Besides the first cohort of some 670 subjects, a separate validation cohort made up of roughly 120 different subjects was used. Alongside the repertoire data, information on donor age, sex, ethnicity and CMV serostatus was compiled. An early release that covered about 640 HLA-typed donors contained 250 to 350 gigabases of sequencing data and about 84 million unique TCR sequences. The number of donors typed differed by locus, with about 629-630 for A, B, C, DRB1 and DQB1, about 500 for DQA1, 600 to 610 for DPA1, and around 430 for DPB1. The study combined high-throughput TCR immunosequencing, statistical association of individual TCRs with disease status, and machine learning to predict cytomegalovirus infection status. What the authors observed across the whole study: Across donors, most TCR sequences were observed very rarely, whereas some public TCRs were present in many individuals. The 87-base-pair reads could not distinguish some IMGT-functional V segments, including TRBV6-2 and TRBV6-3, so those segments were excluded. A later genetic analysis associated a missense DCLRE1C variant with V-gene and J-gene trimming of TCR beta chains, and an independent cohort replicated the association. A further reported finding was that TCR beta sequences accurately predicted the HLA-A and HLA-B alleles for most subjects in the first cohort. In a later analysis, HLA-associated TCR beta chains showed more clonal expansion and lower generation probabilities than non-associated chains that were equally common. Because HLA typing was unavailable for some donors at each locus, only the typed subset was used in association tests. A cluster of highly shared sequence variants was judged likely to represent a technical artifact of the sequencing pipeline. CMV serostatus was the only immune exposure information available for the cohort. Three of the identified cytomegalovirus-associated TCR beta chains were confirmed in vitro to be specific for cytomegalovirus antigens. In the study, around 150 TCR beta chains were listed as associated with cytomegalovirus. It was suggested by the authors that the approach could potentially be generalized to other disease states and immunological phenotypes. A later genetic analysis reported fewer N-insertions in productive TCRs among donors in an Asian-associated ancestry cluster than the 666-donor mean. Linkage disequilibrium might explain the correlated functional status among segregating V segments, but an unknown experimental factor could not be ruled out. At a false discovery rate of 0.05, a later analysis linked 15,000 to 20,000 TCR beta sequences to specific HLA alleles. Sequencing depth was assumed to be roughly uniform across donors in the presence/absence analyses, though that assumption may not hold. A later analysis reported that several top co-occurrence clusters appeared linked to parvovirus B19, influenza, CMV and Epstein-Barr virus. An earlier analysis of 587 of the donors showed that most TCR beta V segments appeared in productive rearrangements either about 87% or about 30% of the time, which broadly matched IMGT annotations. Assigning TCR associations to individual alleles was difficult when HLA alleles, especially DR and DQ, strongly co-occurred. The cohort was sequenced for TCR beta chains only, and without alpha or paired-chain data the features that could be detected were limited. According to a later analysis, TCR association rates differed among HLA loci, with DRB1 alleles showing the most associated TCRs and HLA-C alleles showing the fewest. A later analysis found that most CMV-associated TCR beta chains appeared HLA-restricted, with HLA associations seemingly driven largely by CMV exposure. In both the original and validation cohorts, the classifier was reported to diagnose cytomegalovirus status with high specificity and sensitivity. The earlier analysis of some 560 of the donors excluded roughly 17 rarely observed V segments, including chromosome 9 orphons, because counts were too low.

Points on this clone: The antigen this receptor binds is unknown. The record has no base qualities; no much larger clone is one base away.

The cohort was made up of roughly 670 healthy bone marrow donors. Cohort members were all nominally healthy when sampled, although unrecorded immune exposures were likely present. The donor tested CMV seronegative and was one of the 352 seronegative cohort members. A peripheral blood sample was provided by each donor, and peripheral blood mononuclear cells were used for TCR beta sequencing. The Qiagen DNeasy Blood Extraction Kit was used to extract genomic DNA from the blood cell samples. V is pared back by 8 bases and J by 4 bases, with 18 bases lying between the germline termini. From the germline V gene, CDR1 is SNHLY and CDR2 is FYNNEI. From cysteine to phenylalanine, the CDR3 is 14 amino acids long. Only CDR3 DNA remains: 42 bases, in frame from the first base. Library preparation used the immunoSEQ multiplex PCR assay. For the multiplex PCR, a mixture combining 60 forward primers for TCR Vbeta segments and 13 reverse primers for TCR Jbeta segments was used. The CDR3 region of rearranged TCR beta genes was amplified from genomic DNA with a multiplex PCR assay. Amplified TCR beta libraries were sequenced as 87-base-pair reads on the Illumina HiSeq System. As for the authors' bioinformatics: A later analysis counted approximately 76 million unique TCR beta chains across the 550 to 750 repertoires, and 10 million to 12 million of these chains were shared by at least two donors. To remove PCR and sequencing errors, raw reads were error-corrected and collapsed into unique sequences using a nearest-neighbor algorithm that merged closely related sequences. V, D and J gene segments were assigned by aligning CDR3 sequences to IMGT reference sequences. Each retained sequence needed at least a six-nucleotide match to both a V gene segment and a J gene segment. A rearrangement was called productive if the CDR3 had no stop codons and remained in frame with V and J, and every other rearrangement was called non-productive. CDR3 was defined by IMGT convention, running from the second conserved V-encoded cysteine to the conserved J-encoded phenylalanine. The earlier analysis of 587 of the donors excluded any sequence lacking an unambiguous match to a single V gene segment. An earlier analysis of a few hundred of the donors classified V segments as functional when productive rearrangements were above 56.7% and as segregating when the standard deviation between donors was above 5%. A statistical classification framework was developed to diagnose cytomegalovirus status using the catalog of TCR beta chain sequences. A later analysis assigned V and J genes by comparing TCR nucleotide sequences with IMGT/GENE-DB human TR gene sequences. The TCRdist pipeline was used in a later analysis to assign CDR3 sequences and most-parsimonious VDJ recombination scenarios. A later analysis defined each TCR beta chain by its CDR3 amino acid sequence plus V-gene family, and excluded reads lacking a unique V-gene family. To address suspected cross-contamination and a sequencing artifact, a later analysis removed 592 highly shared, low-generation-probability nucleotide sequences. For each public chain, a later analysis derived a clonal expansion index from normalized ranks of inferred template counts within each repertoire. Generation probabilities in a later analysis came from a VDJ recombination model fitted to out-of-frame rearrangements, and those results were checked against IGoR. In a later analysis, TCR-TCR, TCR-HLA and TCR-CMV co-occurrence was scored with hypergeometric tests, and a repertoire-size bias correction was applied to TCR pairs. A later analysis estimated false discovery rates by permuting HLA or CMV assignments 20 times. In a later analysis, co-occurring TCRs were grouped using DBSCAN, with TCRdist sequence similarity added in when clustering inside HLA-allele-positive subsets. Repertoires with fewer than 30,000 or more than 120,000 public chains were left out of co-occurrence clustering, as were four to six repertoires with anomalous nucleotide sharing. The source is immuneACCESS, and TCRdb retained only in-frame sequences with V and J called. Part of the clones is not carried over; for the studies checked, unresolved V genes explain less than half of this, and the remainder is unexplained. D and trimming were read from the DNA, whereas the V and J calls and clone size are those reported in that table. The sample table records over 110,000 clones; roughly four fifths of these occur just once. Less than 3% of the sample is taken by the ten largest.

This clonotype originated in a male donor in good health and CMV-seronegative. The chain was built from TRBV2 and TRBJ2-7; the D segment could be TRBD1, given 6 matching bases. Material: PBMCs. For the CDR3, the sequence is CASVYTGSEYEQYF. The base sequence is TGTGCCAGCGTCTATACAGGGTCTGAGTACGAGCAGTACTTC.